The source of this TCR beta chain is a study of blood T cell repertoires in COVID-19. Background on the study: Samples representing acute and convalescent COVID-19 were sourced from the United States, Italy and Spain. PBMCs, B-cell-depleted T cells, or T cells provided the cDNA or gDNA that made up the material.

Germline CDR1 reads SGHDN; CDR2 reads FVKESK. Trimming took 5 bases from V and 4 from J, leaving 8 bases between them. The CDR3 extends over 12 amino acids. In the authors' workflow: Counts of nucleated cells, estimated from reference gene primer amplification, were obtained. Libraries were prepared by immunoSEQ multiplex PCR; TCRdb keeps only in-frame clonotypes and omits some of them. The V and J calls and clone size were taken over from that table, and D and trimming were inferred from the DNA. The data contain about 330,000 clones, around 87% of them seen just once; the ten biggest clones take up about 3.9%. This clone has only one observation.

Sequenced material: peripheral blood. The TCR sequence derives from a woman aged 50 to 60 with active or convalescent COVID-19. V is TRBV14 and J is TRBJ1-1, with TRBD1 as a possible D gene (6 bases). The CDR3 region is CASSIRGTEAFF. CDR3 nucleotides: TGTGCCAGCAGCATCAGGGGCACTGAAGCTTTCTTT.